This T cell receptor (beta chain) was obtained from a study of Ad26.COV2.S vaccination and SARS-CoV-2 variants. Broader study findings: Reports say spike-specific CD8+ and CD4+ T cell responses covered substantial breadth after vaccination. Non-spike TCR breadth was similar in vaccine and placebo recipients. Vaccine recipients had higher spike-specific TCR breadth than placebo recipients. TCR breadth and depth analyses may have underestimated total T cell responses.

Clones were read by immunoSEQ multiplex PCR, and TCRdb kept only the in-frame ones, dropping some. The data contain 87,000 or so clones, roughly 85% of them singletons. V lost 2 bases and J 1 base, leaving 6 bases between the germline ends. The CDR3 is 13 residues long. The germline CDR1 and CDR2 sequences are SGHRS and YFSETQ. As to this clone: Antigen unknown.

The receptor's source is a human donor who had recovered from COVID-19. The J gene is TRBJ1-1, the V gene TRBV5-1; D is perhaps TRBD1 (5 bases). Material: peripheral blood, obtained after recovery from COVID-19. The CDR3 spells CASSLTGNTEAFF. In DNA, the CDR3 is TGCGCCAGCAGCTTAACAGGGAACACTGAAGCTTTCTTT.